The present TCR beta chain was sequenced within a study of T cell changes during pregnancy in multiple sclerosis. TCRdb keeps only in-frame clones here, not all; method: immunoSEQ multiplex PCR. The repertoire holds 25,000 to 35,000 clones, with roughly 86% as singletons. This clone was recorded only once. One junction end disagrees with the germline gene, perhaps due to a read error. Germline values: CDR1 SGHNT, CDR2 YYREEE (reference sequence). The CDR3 loop spans 15 amino acids. V gene TRBV5-4 combines with J gene TRBJ2-7, with TRBD1 matching over 9 bases. The sequence derives from a female donor with multiple sclerosis, enrolled in a pregnancy study. The sample was CD8+ T cells from peripheral blood mononuclear cells, taken in the second trimester of pregnancy. The CDR3 coding sequence is TGCGCCAGCAGCCTCCACAGGGGGCTCGCCTACGAGCAGTACTTC. Amino acid sequence: CASSLHRGLAYEQYF.